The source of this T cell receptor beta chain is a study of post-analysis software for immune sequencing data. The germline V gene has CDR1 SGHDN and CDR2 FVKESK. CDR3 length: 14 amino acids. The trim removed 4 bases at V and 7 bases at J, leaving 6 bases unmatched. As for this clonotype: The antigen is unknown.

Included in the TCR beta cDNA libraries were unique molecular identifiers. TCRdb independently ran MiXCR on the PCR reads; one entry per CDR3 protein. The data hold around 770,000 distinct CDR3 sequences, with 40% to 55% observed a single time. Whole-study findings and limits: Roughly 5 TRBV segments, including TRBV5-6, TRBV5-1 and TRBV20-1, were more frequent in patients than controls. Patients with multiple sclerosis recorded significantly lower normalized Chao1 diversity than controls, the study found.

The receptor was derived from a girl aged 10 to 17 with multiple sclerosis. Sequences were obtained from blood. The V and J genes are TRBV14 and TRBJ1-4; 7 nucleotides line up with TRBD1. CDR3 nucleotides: TGTGCCAGCAGCCGACAGGGTTATGGTGAAAAACTGTTTTTT. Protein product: CASSRQGYGEKLFF.